The clone carrying this T cell receptor (beta chain) was counted a few times. Its antigen is currently unknown. The CDR3 loop spans 20 amino acids. CDR1 MDHEN and CDR2 SYDVKM come from the germline V gene. Trimming at V came to 5 bases and at J to 4 bases, leaving 17 bases not matched to a gene. Methotrexate plus calcineurin inhibitor accompanied controls' myeloablative marrow transplants; sampling was 1 year later. Sequencing used immunoSEQ multiplex PCR; TCRdb keeps in-frame clones, though not all of them. This table holds about 16,000 clones, around nine tenths found once. These data originate in a study of T cells after posttransplantation cyclophosphamide. Study-level results: Skin or GI-infiltrating T cells shared few TRB sequences with blood. Donor CD8+ memory clones often dominated recipient blood repertoires at later times. Recipient CMV seropositivity and CMV reactivation strongly tracked TRB clonality.

The sequence was obtained from a male patient aged 45 to 59 who received an allogeneic stem cell transplant from an unrelated donor, was CMV-positive, and had chronic GVHD only. Some of the T cells might come from the graft donor. Sequencing was performed on PBMCs, taken after an allogeneic stem cell transplant with a calcineurin inhibitor and methotrexate. The chain carries TRBV28 and TRBJ2-7; TRBD2 matches 16 bases. The CDR3, as DNA: TGTGCCAGCAGTCCAGGGACTAGCGGGAGGGCCATGAGGTGGAGGTACGAGCAGTACTTC. As protein: CASSPGTSGRAMRWRYEQYF.